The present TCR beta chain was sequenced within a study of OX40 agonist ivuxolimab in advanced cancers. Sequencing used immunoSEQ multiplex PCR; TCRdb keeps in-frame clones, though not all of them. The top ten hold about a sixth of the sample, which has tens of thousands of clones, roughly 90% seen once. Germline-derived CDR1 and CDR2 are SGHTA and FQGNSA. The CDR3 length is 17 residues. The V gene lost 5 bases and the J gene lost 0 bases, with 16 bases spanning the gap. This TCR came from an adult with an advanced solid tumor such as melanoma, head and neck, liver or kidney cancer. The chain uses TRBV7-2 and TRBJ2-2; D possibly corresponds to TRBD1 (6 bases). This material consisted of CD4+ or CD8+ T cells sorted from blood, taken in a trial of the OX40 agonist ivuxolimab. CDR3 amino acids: CASSPRPGHPNTGELFF. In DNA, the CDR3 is TGTGCCAGCAGCCCTAGACCGGGACACCCGAACACCGGGGAGCTGTTTTTT. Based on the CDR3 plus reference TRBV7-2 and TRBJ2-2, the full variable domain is GAGVSQSPSNKVTEKGKDVELRCDPISGHTALYWYRQSLGQGLEFLIYFQGNSAPDKSGLPSDRFSAERTGGSVSTLTIQRTQQEDSAVYLCASSPRPGHPNTGELFFGEGSRLTVL.